This record covers a single T cell receptor (beta chain). The record originates from a study of blood T cell repertoires in COVID-19. Study at large: Donors in the United States, Italy and Spain gave samples during acute or convalescent COVID-19.

The CDR3 spans 16 residues. Unmatched junction bases numbered 7, after V lost 1 base and J lost 5 bases. The germline CDR1 and CDR2 sequences are SEHNR and FQNEAQ (reference sequence). The assay was immunoSEQ multiplex PCR, and TCRdb's table has in-frame clones only and misses some. The data show some 110,000 clones, with approximately 82% seen just once and 15% held by the top ten. The gene calls are TRBV7-9 and TRBJ2-2; TRBD1 aligns across 7 bases. This receptor was obtained from a woman aged 80 or older with acute or convalescent COVID-19. Material for sequencing was peripheral blood. The CDR3 DNA follows: TGTGCCAGCAGCTTAGGAGACAGGGAGTGGACCGGGGAGCTGTTTTTT. Translated: CASSLGDREWTGELFF.